This T cell receptor (beta chain) comes out of a study of breast tumors, draining lymph nodes, adjacent tissues (dated by TCRdb to 2016 to 2017). For context, the study as a whole: Breast cancer patients provided tumor, adjacent nontumor tissue and axillary lymph nodes, and the study compared the TCR beta repertoires across these three sources. In human breast cancer, the study set out to evaluate how tumor, surrounding tissue and draining lymph node repertoires relate to one another and whether T cells may move between these sites. Broader findings and caveats from the paper: A scenario in which most tumor T cells derive from the lymph node and then expand within tumor tissue was judged to be consistent with the data. T-cell repertoire diversity in tumors was found to be lower than in lymph nodes but higher than in nontumor tissue, and preferential V and J gene usage was observed. In luminal-like breast cancer, tumor and nontumor tissue repertoires resembled each other significantly more than in basal-like breast cancer. The conclusion that tumor T cells originate in lymph nodes was presented as consistent with a hypothesis rather than as directly demonstrated.

This clonotype occurred many times. The antigen this receptor binds is unknown. No much larger clonotype is one base removed from it; base qualities were not supplied. The axillary draining lymph nodes of breast cancer patients were the source of the lymph node samples. The CDR3 holds 14 amino acids from the cysteine to the phenylalanine. The kept DNA is CDR3 alone, 42 bases in frame from the first base. The germline V gene yields ENHRY for CDR1 and SYGVKD for CDR2. V is pared back by 2 bases and J by 4 bases, with 11 bases lying between the germline termini. This sample was sequenced with an Illumina HiSeq 2000. TCR beta chain libraries were generated by multiplex PCR amplification. The amplified TCR beta chain products were analyzed by high-throughput sequencing. TCRdb handled the public reads itself, with Q25 trimming in fastp and clone calling in MiXCR, and kept productive beta chains. For every CDR3 protein sequence, its rows merge into one entry that carries the most common genes and DNA. The sample profile shows 130,000 or so distinct CDR3 sequences; around 20% of them were found once. Of the sample, 2.2% falls within the top ten clones.

Sequenced input: axillary lymph node tissue. This sequence uses TRBV10-3 and TRBJ2-5, and perhaps TRBD1 as D gene, on 5 matching bases. This receptor was obtained from a female donor with breast cancer. Some clones in this sample may be carry-over from other donors' samples. The CDR3 is CAISEKPGRETQYF. In nucleotides, the sequence is TGTGCCATCAGTGAGAAACCAGGGCGAGAGACCCAGTACTTC.